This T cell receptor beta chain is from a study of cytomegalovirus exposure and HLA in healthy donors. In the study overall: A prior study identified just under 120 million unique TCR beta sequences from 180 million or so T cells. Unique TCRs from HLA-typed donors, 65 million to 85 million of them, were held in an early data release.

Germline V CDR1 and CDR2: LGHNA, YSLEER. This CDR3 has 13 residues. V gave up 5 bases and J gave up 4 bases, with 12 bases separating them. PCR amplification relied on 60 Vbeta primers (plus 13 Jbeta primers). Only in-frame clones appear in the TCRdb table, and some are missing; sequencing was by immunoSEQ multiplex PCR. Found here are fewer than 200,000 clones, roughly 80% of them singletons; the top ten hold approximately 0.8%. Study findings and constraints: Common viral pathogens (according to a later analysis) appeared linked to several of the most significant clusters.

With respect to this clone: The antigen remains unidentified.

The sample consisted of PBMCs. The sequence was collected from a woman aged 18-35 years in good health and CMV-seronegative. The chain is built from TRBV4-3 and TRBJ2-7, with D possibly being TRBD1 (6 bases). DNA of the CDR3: TGCGCCAGCAGCAGGGACACCCTATACGAGCAGTACTTC. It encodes CASSRDTLYEQYF.